This T cell receptor beta chain was retrieved from a study of blood T cell repertoires in COVID-19. It was during active infection that Seattle patients were enrolled and then longitudinally followed. As handled by the study authors: Reference gene primer amplification in the assay estimated nucleated cell counts. Repertoires were generated with immunoSEQ multiplex PCR, while TCRdb's copy carries only in-frame clones and drops some. From that table come the V and J calls and clone size; the DNA was used to work out D and trimming. The sample contains about 370,000 clones, 80% to 90% of which appear only once. Sequencing was carried out using peripheral blood. The source of this sequence is a woman aged 25-40 years with COVID-19, enrolled during active disease.

CDR3 region: CSVGSDGIYGYTF. The CDR3 nucleotides read TGCAGCGTCGGGAGTGACGGGATCTATGGCTACACCTTC. The gene calls are TRBV29-1 and TRBJ1-2; the D is unclear. The CDR3 has 13 amino acids. Germline V gene lookup returns CDR1 SQVTM and CDR2 ANQGSEA. Deletions cut 6 bases from V and 4 bases from J, with 15 bases between.